These T cell receptor beta chains were read from a single sample in a study of blood T cell repertoires in COVID-19. Profiling relied on immunoSEQ multiplex PCR, and the TCRdb table lists in-frame clones only, not all of them. The sample lists under 15,000 clones; 70% to 90% were seen once. Sample: peripheral blood. The receptors stem from a human donor in a cohort sampled during active COVID-19. Each CDR3 is given with its conserved first and last residue. A D gene is named only where the DNA matches it firmly. Some rows mark clone size as missing; the rest say once, few, many or name a class of expanded clone.

TRBJ1-1 TRBV12-5 TRBD1 NA TGTGCTAGTGGGACAGGGGTTTGGGTCACTGAAGCTTTCTTT CASGTGVWVTEAFF
TRBJ2-1 TRBV9 TRBD2 NA TGTGCCAGCAGCGCCGGCAGCGGGAGCCAGACGAATGAGCAGTTCTTC CASSAGSGSQTNEQFF
TRBJ2-3 TRBV6-6 TRBD1 NA TGTGCCAGCAGTCTACAAATCCGGGACAGAAGTTTTGATACGCAGTATTTT CASSLQIRDRSFDTQYF
TRBJ1-3 TRBV4-1 NA NA TGCGCCAGCAGCCAGGAGACAGGCCCCGGGGGGAACACCATATATTTT CASSQETGPGGNTIYF
TRBJ1-6 TRBV6-9 NA NA TGTGCCAGCACGCAGTATTGCCTCCACTTT CASTQYCLHF
TRBJ1-5 TRBV11-2 NA NA TGTGCCAGCAGCTTAGAGGGCCGCGGGCAGCCCCAGCATTTT CASSLEGRGQPQHF
TRBJ1-3 TRBV7-6 NA NA TGTGCCAGCAGCCCCGGAAATACAGGGTACTCTGGAAACACCATATATTTT CASSPGNTGYSGNTIYF
TRBJ1-3 TRBV30 NA NA TGTGCCTGGAGTATCAACTCTGGAAACACCATATATTTT CAWSINSGNTIYF
TRBJ2-3 TRBV4-3 TRBD2 NA TGCGCCAGCAGCCAAGCTAGCGGGGGGCGGGGGAATACGCAGTATTTT CASSQASGGRGNTQYF
TRBJ1-2 TRBV19 NA NA TGTGCCAGTAGTATGTTGACCTCGGCGGCCAAGGATGGCTACACCTTC CASSMLTSAAKDGYTF
TRBJ2-1 TRBV27 TRBD1 NA TGTGCCAGCAGTCTTTACAGGGGAGACCACAATGAGCAGTTCTTC CASSLYRGDHNEQFF
TRBJ2-7 TRBV19 TRBD1 NA TGTGCCAGTAGACAGGGGGCTCAATCCTACGAGCAGTACTTC CASRQGAQSYEQYF
TRBJ1-3 TRBV7-9 TRBD1 NA TGTGCCAGCACGCAGGGCTCCGGGACAGGGGGCACTGGAAACACCATATATTTT CASTQGSGTGGTGNTIYF
TRBJ2-1 TRBV6-5 TRBD2 NA TGTGCCAGCAGTTACCTGACTAGCGGGGGGGCCGGTGAGCAGTTCTTC CASSYLTSGGAGEQFF
TRBJ2-7 TRBV7-9 NA NA TGTGCCAGCAGTCCGGACACATCCTACGAGCAGTACTTC CASSPDTSYEQYF
TRBJ2-7 TRBV19 TRBD1 NA TGTGCCAGTAGTAGGGGGGACAGGGCCGAGCAGTACTTC CASSRGDRAEQYF
TRBJ1-5 TRBV5-8 NA NA TGTGCCAGCAGCTTGGAAACAGGCAATCAGCCCCAGCATTTT CASSLETGNQPQHF
TRBJ2-7 TRBV2 NA once TGTGCCAGCAGTGACAGGGTTTACGAGCAGTACTTC CASSDRVYEQYF
TRBJ2-7 TRBV19 NA once TGTGCCAGTAGTATAGCGGCCGGGTCCTACGAGCAGTACTTC CASSIAAGSYEQYF
TRBJ1-1 TRBV5-6 TRBD1 NA TGTGCCAGCAGCTGGAATACAGGGGCCACTGAAGCTTTCTTT CASSWNTGATEAFF